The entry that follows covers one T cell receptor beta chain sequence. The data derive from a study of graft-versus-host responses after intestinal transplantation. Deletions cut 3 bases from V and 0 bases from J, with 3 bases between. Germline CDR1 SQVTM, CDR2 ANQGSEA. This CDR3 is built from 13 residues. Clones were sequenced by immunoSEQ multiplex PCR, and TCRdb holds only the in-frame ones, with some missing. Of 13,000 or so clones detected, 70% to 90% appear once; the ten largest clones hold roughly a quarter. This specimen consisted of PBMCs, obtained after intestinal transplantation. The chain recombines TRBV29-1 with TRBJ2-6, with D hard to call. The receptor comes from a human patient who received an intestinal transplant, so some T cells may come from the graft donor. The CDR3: CSVELSGANVLTF. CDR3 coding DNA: TGCAGCGTTGAGCTCTCTGGGGCCAACGTCCTGACTTTC.